This T cell receptor beta chain was obtained from a study of T-cell memory formation after mild COVID-19. MiXCR, run by TCRdb on the 5' RACE reads, gives a single entry per CDR3 protein. This table has about 600,000 distinct CDR3 sequences, 20% to 25% appearing once. There are a few counts of this clonotype. What it binds is unknown. This CDR3 comprises 15 residues. V trimming: 3 bases; J trimming: 4 bases; junction bases outside the gene matches: 8. In germline, CDR1 is SGHRS, CDR2 YFSETQ. Whole-study results and caveats: Memory cells collected pre-infection included some clones that later responded, suggesting cross-reactive memory joined. Largely, contracting CD4+ clones fell within CM and EM, and contracting CD8+ clones within EMRA. In second-wave clones peaking day 37, SARS-CoV-2 specificity remained unconfirmed. Day 15 to 85 contractors were CD4/CD8 balanced; later expanders leaned CD4+.

The TCR originated in an adult woman who had mild COVID-19 (a few samples of this study predate the infection). Cell type and time point are not known. The chain links TRBV5-1 to TRBJ2-3, with 7 bases aligning to TRBD2. Sequenced sample: PBMCs or a T cell subset sorted from them (not recorded which). The CDR3 nucleotides are TGCGCCAGCAGCTCGGCGGCTAGCGGTCCAGATACGCAGTATTTT. Its protein product is CASSSAASGPDTQYF.